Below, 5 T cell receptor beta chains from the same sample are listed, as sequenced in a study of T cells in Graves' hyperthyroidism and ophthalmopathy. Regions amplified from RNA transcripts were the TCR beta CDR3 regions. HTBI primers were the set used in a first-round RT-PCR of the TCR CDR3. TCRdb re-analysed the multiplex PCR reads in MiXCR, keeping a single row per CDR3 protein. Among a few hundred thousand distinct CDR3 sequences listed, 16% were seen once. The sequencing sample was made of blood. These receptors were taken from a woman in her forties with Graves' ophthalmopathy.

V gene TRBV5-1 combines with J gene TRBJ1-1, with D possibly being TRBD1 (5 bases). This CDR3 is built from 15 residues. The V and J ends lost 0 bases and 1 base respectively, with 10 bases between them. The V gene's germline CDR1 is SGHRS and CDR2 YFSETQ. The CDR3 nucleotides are TGCGCCAGCAGCTTGGTGCAGGGCACGAACACTGAAGCTTTCTTT. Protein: CASSLVQGTNTEAFF.

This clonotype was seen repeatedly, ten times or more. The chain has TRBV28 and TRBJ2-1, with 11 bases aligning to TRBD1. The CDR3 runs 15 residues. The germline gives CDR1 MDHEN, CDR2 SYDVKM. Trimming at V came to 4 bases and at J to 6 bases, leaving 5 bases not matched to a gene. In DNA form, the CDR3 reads TGTGCCAGCAGTTCCGCCGGGACAGGGGGCAATGAGCAGTTCTTC. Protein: CASSSAGTGGNEQFF.

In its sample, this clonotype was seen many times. The CDR3 DNA sequence: TGTGCCAGCAGCAGCGGACCCCTTGGGGATGAGCAGTTCTTC. Amino acids: CASSSGPLGDEQFF. This sequence joins TRBV7-3 and TRBJ2-1; a weak D match, TRBD2 (5 bases). This CDR3 comprises 14 residues. CDR1 is SGHTA and CDR2 is FQGTGA in the germline V gene. V lost 5 bases and J lost 8, with 16 bases in between.

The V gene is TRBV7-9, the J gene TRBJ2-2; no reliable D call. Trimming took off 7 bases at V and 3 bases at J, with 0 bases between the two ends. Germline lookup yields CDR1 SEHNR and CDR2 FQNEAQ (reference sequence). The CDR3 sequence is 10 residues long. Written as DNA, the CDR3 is TGTGCCAGCAACACCGGGGAGCTGTTTTTT. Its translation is CASNTGELFF.

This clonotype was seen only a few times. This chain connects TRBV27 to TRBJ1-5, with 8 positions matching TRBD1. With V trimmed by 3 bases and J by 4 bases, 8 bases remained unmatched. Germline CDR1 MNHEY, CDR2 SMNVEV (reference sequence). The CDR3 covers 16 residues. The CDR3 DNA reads TGTGCCAGCAGTTTGCTTGGACAGGGAGGGAATCAGCCCCAGCATTTT. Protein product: CASSLLGQGGNQPQHF.